A single sample is the source of the 9 T cell receptor beta chains below, sequenced in a study of cytomegalovirus exposure and HLA in healthy donors. In the PCR, 60 Vbeta and 13 Jbeta primers were used. Libraries were prepared by immunoSEQ multiplex PCR; TCRdb keeps only in-frame clonotypes and omits some of them. The sample records 110,000 or so clones, over 65% being singletons. The specimen sequenced was PBMCs. These receptors all come from a young woman in good health and CMV-seronegative.

V and J are TRBV6-5 and TRBJ2-3, with D tentatively TRBD2 (5 bases). V dropped 5 bases and J dropped 2 bases, with 11 bases sitting between them. CDR1 MNHEY and CDR2 SVGAGI come from the germline V gene. This CDR3 has 14 residues. The CDR3 sequence: CASSPHGVTDTQYF. CDR3 in DNA: TGTGCCAGCAGTCCCCACGGGGTCACAGATACGCAGTATTTT.

The chain uses TRBV28 and TRBJ1-2, with 9 bases identical to TRBD1. Germline trimming cut 7 bases from V and 2 bases from J; bases unmatched to any gene: 8. The CDR3 extends over 15 amino acids. The germline gives CDR1 MDHEN, CDR2 SYDVKM. DNA of the CDR3: TGTGCCAGCACCCTAGGGACAGGGTTAAACTATGGCTACACCTTC. This codes for CASTLGTGLNYGYTF.

This rearrangement joins TRBV9 to TRBJ2-1; the D gene is possibly TRBD1 (6 bases). Germline CDR1 reads SGDLS; CDR2 reads YYNGEE. The CDR3 is 11 residues long. Trimming removed 4 bases from V and 12 bases from J, with 11 bases in between. The CDR3 DNA is TGTGCCAGCAGCTCACAGGGCGGGCAGTTCTTC. Translated, it gives CASSSQGGQFF.

The J gene is TRBJ2-1, the V gene TRBV2, with D tentatively TRBD2 (6 bases). The CDR3 is 14 residues long. Trimming removed 6 bases from V and 8 bases from J, with 17 bases in between. Germline CDR1 is SNHLY and CDR2 is FYNNEI. The CDR3 reads CASRPLAVSDEQFF. In DNA form, the CDR3 reads TGTGCCAGCAGGCCGTTAGCGGTGAGCGATGAGCAGTTCTTC.

V is TRBV27 and J is TRBJ2-7; 8 bases are shared with TRBD2. The CDR3 is 15 residues long. The V gene's germline CDR1 is MNHEY and CDR2 SMNVEV (reference sequence). With 5 bases clipped from V and 4 bases from J, the junction kept 10 bases outside the gene matches. Here the CDR3 DNA reads TGTGCCAGCAGTGAAGAGGGACTAGTCCGGTACGAGCAGTACTTC. This gives the protein CASSEEGLVRYEQYF.

This clone was recorded only once. The chain uses TRBV28 and TRBJ2-3, with D possibly matching TRBD2 (6 bases). The length of the CDR3 is 14 residues. The germline V and J ends were trimmed by 9 bases and 5 bases, with 18 bases remaining between them. The germline V gene encodes CDR1 MDHEN and CDR2 SYDVKM. The chain's CDR3 is CASKRELFRDTQYF. The CDR3 nucleotides are TGTGCCAGTAAACGGGAGCTCTTTCGAGATACGCAGTATTTT.

The chain has TRBV11-3 and TRBJ1-2; 9 nucleotides agree with TRBD1. CDR3 length equals 12 residues. Trimming took 5 bases from V and 8 from J; bases not matched to a gene: 3. Germline V CDR1 and CDR2: SGHNT, YENEEA. The DNA of the CDR3 is TGTGCCAGCAGCACAGGGGGCGGAGGCTACACCTTC. It encodes CASSTGGGGYTF. Variable domain in full (rest from reference TRBV11-3 and TRBJ1-2): EAGVVQSPRYKIIEKKQPVAFWCNPISGHNTLYWYLQNLGQGPELLIRYENEEAVDDSQLPKDRFSAERLKGVDSTLKIQPAELGDSAVYLCASSTGGGGYTFGSGTRLTVV.

The chain recombines TRBV4-3 with TRBJ2-1, with TRBD1 identical over 8 bases. The CDR3 covers 16 residues. Germline CDR1 and CDR2: LGHNA and YSLEER. J was trimmed by 3 bases and V by 3 bases; bases with no gene match: 7. The CDR3 protein is CASSQETGAIYNEQFF. The CDR3 DNA sequence: TGCGCCAGCAGCCAGGAGACAGGGGCCATCTACAATGAGCAGTTCTTC.

The V and J genes are TRBV30 and TRBJ2-7; the D gene is possibly TRBD2 (6 bases). Trimming removed 5 bases at V and 0 bases at J, with 17 bases between. Germline lookup yields CDR1 GTSNPN and CDR2 SVGIG (reference sequence). This CDR3 has 15 residues. The CDR3 sequence: CAWPFLAGRSYEQYV. For the CDR3, the DNA is TGTGCCTGGCCCTTCTTGGCGGGGCGCTCCTACGAGCAGTACGTC.